One sample yielded the 19 T cell receptor beta chains listed below, sequenced in a study of preoperative IRX-2 immunotherapy in early breast cancer. Measured with immunoSEQ multiplex PCR; TCRdb has only the in-frame clones, and not every one. Here the sample spans roughly 93,000 clones, around 86% being singletons. Specified treatment: preoperative locoregional IRX-2 cytokine immunotherapy. The material sequenced was tumor tissue, taken after IRX-2 immunotherapy. Receptors were obtained from a human donor with breast cancer.

The V gene is TRBV29-1, the J gene TRBJ2-1, with D unresolved. The V end lost 3 bases, the J end lost 4 bases, and 13 bases lay between the germline ends. The CDR3 has 14 amino acids. The germline CDR1 and CDR2 sequences are SQVTM and ANQGSEA. In DNA form, the CDR3 reads TGCAGCGTTGACTTACGCGGCACATACAATGAGCAGTTCTTC. It is translated as CSVDLRGTYNEQFF.

The chain carries TRBV29-1 and TRBJ1-1; possibly TRBD1 for D (6 bases). The CDR3 extends over 14 amino acids. The V end was cut by 4 bases, the J end by 7 bases, with 19 bases between. In germline, CDR1 is SQVTM, CDR2 ANQGSEA. CDR3 sequence: CSVGEYGTTYEAFF. CDR3 coding DNA: TGCAGCGTTGGGGAATACGGGACAACTTATGAAGCTTTCTTT. Using reference TRBV29-1 and TRBJ1-1 for the parts outside the CDR3, the full variable domain is SAVISQKPSRDICQRGTSLTIQCQVDSQVTMMFWYRQQPGQSLTLIATANQGSEATYESGFVIDKFPISRPNLTFSTLTVSNMSPEDSSIYLCSVGEYGTTYEAFFGQGTRLTVV.

The chain uses TRBV1 and TRBJ1-3; TRBD1, the D gene given by the table, was not confirmed from the DNA. TRBV1 is deemed a pseudogene. CDR3 length equals 15 residues. The CDR3 nucleotides read TGCGCCAGCAGCCTTCCCCGGGACAGGGGAAACACCATATATTTT. Protein sequence: CASSLPRDRGNTIYF.

The V call is TRBV11-3, the J call TRBJ2-2, with D possibly being TRBD2 (5 bases). Germline V gene sequence: CDR1 SGHNT, CDR2 YENEEA. The CDR3 is 14 amino acids. In DNA form, the CDR3 reads TGTGCTAACAGCTTAGGACTGAACACCGGGGAGCTGTTTTTT. Translation: CANSLGLNTGELFF.

V is TRBV5-1 and J is TRBJ1-1; D is unresolved. The CDR3 has 16 residues. Germline V CDR1 and CDR2: SGHRS, YFSETQ. V was pared by 1 base and J by 4 bases, with 17 bases between. CDR3: CASSLSSTGRGTEAFF. Written as DNA, the CDR3 is TGCGCCAGCAGCTTGTCATCAACGGGCCGGGGCACTGAAGCTTTCTTT.

V gene TRBV28 combines with J gene TRBJ2-1, with no clear D. This CDR3 has 13 residues. V lost 3 bases and J lost 5, with 8 bases in between. Germline loops: CDR1 MDHEN, CDR2 SYDVKM. The CDR3 is CASSLAENNEQFF. CDR3 nucleotides: TGTGCCAGCAGTTTGGCGGAAAACAATGAGCAGTTCTTC. Combining the CDR3 with reference TRBV28 and TRBJ2-1 gives the whole variable domain DVKVTQSSRYLVKRTGEKVFLECVQDMDHENMFWYRQDPGLGLRLIYFSYDVKMKEKGDIPEGYSVSREKKERFSLILESASTNQTSMYLCASSLAENNEQFFGPGTRLTVL.

The chain couples TRBV7-1 to TRBJ2-7; 14 nucleotides align to TRBD2. TRBV7-1 is placed among ORFs of uncertain function. The CDR3 totals 14 residues. The ends lost 5 bases at V and 6 bases at J; junction bases unmatched: 3. The CDR3 nucleotides are TGTGCCAGCAGCCCGGGACTAGCGGGGGTCGAGCAGTACTTC. Encoded protein: CASSPGLAGVEQYF.

This clone was observed once. The rearrangement uses TRBV7-6 and TRBJ1-1; D may be TRBD1 (5 bases). CDR1 and CDR2 from the germline V gene are SGHVS and FNYEAQ. This CDR3 region has 14 residues. Deletions cut 9 bases from V and 1 base from J, with 15 bases between. The CDR3, as DNA: TGTGCCAGTACCGCCGGGGCAACGAACACTGAAGCTTTCTTT. Its protein is CASTAGATNTEAFF.

The V call is TRBV6-8, the J call TRBJ2-7, with 9 bases that match TRBD1. Germline CDR1 MNHGY, CDR2 SAAAGT. This CDR3 contains 14 residues. The J segment lost 3 bases and the V segment lost 5 bases, leaving 5 bases of the junction unmatched. The CDR3 region is CASSDRDRVYEQYF. The CDR3 region has the DNA TGTGCCAGCAGTGACCGGGACAGGGTCTACGAGCAGTACTTC.

This sequence joins TRBV11-3 and TRBJ2-2, with no clear D. Germline V CDR1 and CDR2: SGHNT, YENEEA. Deletions cut 3 bases from V and 4 bases from J, with 9 bases between. CDR3 size: 14 residues. The CDR3 loop is CASSLLIATGELFF. The CDR3 DNA sequence: TGTGCCAGCAGCTTGCTCATAGCCACCGGGGAGCTGTTTTTT.

The J gene is TRBJ1-1, the V gene TRBV19; D call uncertain. This CDR3 spans 13 amino acids. Germline CDR1 and CDR2: LNHDA and SQIVND (reference sequence). The germline V and J ends were trimmed by 3 bases and 4 bases, with 9 bases remaining between them. The DNA of the CDR3 is TGTGCCAGTAGTATGGGTCGGAGCACTGAAGCTTTCTTT. Its protein product is CASSMGRSTEAFF.

The genes are TRBV19 and TRBJ1-2, with D possibly being TRBD1 (5 bases). In germline, CDR1 is LNHDA, CDR2 SQIVND (reference sequence). Trimming took off 4 bases at V and 7 bases at J, with 16 bases between the two ends. The CDR3 covers 14 residues. CDR3 in amino acids: CASSRDVGIGGYTF. CDR3 nucleotides: TGTGCCAGTAGTAGGGACGTGGGAATTGGTGGCTACACCTTC.

The rearrangement uses TRBV5-1 and TRBJ1-2; the D gene is possibly TRBD1 (5 bases). Germline-derived CDR1 and CDR2 are SGHRS and YFSETQ. The CDR3 is 14 residues long. V was clipped by 0 bases and J by 5 bases, with 11 bases between them. The chain's CDR3 is CASSLEGSAYGYTF. DNA of the CDR3: TGCGCCAGCAGCTTGGAGGGGTCCGCTTATGGCTACACCTTC.

This clone has only one observation. V and J are TRBV6-4 and TRBJ1-4; D perhaps matches TRBD1 (6 bases). Germline assignment: CDR1 MRHNA and CDR2 SNTAGT. The CDR3 spans 17 residues. Trimming shortened V by 3 bases and J by 11 bases, and 25 bases separated the two germline ends. For the CDR3, the DNA is TGTGCCAGCAGTGAAGCATTATATAGGACAGAGTTTGCGAAACTGTTTTTT. Amino acid sequence: CASSEALYRTEFAKLFF.

The rearrangement uses TRBV6-8 and TRBJ1-1; unclear D gene. Trimming stripped 7 bases from V and 4 bases from J, with 19 bases between. This CDR3 spans 15 amino acids. CDR1 is MNHGY and CDR2 is SAAAGT in the germline V gene. The CDR3, as DNA: TGTGCCAGCAATCCTTTCACGGCCGCGACCACTGAAGCTTTCTTT. It codes for CASNPFTAATTEAFF.

Worth noting for this clone: Relative to the germline gene, one junction end is altered; a read error may explain this. The chain uses TRBV28 and TRBJ2-5, with 10 nucleotides matching TRBD2. The CDR3 length is 13 residues. The germline V gene has CDR1 MDHEN and CDR2 SYDVKM. CDR3 sequence (DNA): TGTGCCAGCAGTTTCGCTAGCGGGGGTGATTCGCACTTC. This gives the protein CASSFASGGDSHF.

The rearrangement uses TRBV5-1 and TRBJ2-3; D not certain. V shed 1 base and J shed 2 bases, with 11 bases lying between them. The CDR3 sequence is 15 residues long. Germline-derived CDR1 and CDR2 are SGHRS and YFSETQ. CDR3 protein: CASSLSGHPTDTQYF. Written as DNA, the CDR3 is TGCGCCAGCAGCTTGAGTGGCCACCCCACAGATACGCAGTATTTT. Full variable domain (rest looked up from reference TRBV5-1 and TRBJ2-3): KAGVTQTPRYLIKTRGQQVTLSCSPISGHRSVSWYQQTPGQGLQFLFEYFSETQRNKGNFPGRFSGRQFSNSRSEMNVSTLELGDSALYLCASSLSGHPTDTQYFGPGTRLTVL.

The rearrangement joins TRBV19 to TRBJ2-2, with D unclear. The CDR3 loop spans 13 amino acids. Germline CDR1 is LNHDA and CDR2 is SQIVND (reference sequence). V lost 5 bases, J lost 2 bases, and 6 bases lay in between. CDR3 nucleotide sequence: TGTGCCAGTAGTTCCCAAAACACCGGGGAGCTGTTTTTT. Amino acid sequence: CASSSQNTGELFF.

The table lists this clone with a few counts. The V and J genes are TRBV19 and TRBJ1-6, with a possible D match to TRBD1 (6 bases). Trimming shortened V by 3 bases and J by 6 bases, and 15 bases separated the two germline ends. The germline CDR1 and CDR2 sequences are LNHDA and SQIVND (reference sequence). The CDR3 consists of 16 residues. The CDR3 DNA sequence: TGTGCCAGTAGTATCGGAGGACCAGGGGTTAATTCACCCCTCCACTTT. This codes for CASSIGGPGVNSPLHF.